This entry concerns a single T cell receptor beta chain. Its antigen is currently unknown. Amplification used 60 Vbeta primers and 13 Jbeta primers. Repertoires were generated with immunoSEQ multiplex PCR, while TCRdb's copy carries only in-frame clones and drops some. The sample consists of about 150,000 clones, roughly four fifths of them appearing once. From germline, CDR1 is SQVTM and CDR2 ANQGSEA. Trimming cost V 4 bases and J 2 bases, with 12 bases left between them. The CDR3 extends over 13 amino acids. This record belongs to a study of cytomegalovirus exposure and HLA in healthy donors. Findings and caveats of the study: Common viral pathogens seemed, in a later analysis, to connect with several of the most significant clusters. Sequencing likely produced, as an artifact, a cluster of highly shared sequence variants. Upon later analysis, TCR association rates were observed to vary by HLA locus, being highest for DRB1 and lowest for HLA-C. Excluded were some V segments that proved indistinguishable, including TRBV6-2 and TRBV6-3.

The sequence was obtained from a man younger than 35 in good health and CMV-seronegative. V and J are TRBV29-1 and TRBJ2-7; D is possibly TRBD2 (5 bases). Sequencing input: PBMCs. The CDR3 DNA reads as TGCAGCGTTGTGCTAGCCGATACCTACGAGCAGTACTTC. It translates to CSVVLADTYEQYF.